This T cell receptor beta chain appears in the sequencing data of a study of CD4 T cells in relation to SARS-CoV-2 and coronaviruses. Study in general: PBMCs were cultured with antigen for roughly nine days before TCR beta sequencing. Convalescent patients had median age roughly 38 years, range about 20 to 75.

The ends lost 6 bases at V and 4 bases at J; junction bases unmatched: 3. The CDR3 is 15 amino acids. Germline CDR1 and CDR2: WSHSY and SAAADI. Clones were read by immunoSEQ multiplex PCR, and TCRdb kept only the in-frame ones, dropping some. Here the sample spans 40,000 or so clones, about four fifths being singletons. CD4 enrichment then naive enrichment separated naive from memory CD4+ cells. About this clone itself: The target antigen is unknown.

Study outcomes and limitations: Crossreactivity was assessed only for spike protein, not other viral proteins.

The chain is built from TRBV10-2 and TRBJ2-3, with 14 positions matching TRBD2. The source of this sequence is an adult with COVID-19. Sequencing was done on a sample of naive CD4+ T cells from PBMCs, cultured in vitro. Subset: naive CD4+ T cells isolated by negative enrichment. The CDR3 spells CASRPGLAGADTQYF. The CDR3 nucleotides read TGCGCCAGCAGACCGGGACTAGCGGGAGCAGATACGCAGTATTTT.